This T cell receptor (beta chain) was recorded in a study of T cell responses to AZD1222 COVID-19 vaccine. Measured with immunoSEQ multiplex PCR; TCRdb has only the in-frame clones, and not every one. This table lists some 150,000 clones. The sequence was collected from an adult in good health. The sequenced sample consisted of peripheral blood.

The CDR3 reads CASSRDTGGQIYEQYF. Written as DNA, the CDR3 is TGCGCCAGCAGCAGGGACACCGGAGGACAGATTTACGAGCAGTACTTC. The J gene is TRBJ2-7, the V gene TRBV5-1; D might be TRBD1 (6 bases). Germline V gene data show CDR1 as SGHRS and CDR2 as YFSETQ. The CDR3 sequence is 16 residues long. V lost 4 bases, J lost 4 bases, and 21 bases lay in between.